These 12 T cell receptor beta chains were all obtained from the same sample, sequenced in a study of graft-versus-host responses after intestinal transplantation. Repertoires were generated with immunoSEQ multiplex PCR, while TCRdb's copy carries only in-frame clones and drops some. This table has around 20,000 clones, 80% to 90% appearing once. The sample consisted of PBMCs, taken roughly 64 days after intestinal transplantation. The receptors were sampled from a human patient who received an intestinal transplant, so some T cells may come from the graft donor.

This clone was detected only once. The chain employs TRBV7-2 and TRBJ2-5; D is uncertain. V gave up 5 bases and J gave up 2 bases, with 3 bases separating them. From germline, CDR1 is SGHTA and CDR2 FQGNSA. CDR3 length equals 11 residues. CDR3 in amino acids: CASSGQETQYF. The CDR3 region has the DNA TGTGCCAGCAGCGGTCAAGAGACCCAGTACTTC.

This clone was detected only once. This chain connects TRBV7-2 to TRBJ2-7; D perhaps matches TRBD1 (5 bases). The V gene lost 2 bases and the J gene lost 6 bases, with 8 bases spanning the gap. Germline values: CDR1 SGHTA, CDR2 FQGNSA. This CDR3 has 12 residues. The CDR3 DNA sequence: TGTGCCAGCAGCTTATTGGGGCGCGAGCAGTACTTC. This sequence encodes CASSLLGREQYF.

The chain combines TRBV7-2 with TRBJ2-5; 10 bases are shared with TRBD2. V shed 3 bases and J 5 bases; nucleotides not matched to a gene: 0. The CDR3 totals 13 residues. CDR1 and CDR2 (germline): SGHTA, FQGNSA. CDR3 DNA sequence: TGTGCCAGCAGCTTGACTAGCGGGGAGACCCAGTACTTC. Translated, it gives CASSLTSGETQYF. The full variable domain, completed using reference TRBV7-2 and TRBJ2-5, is GAGVSQSPSNKVTEKGKDVELRCDPISGHTALYWYRQSLGQGLEFLIYFQGNSAPDKSGLPSDRFSAERTGGSVSTLTIQRTQQEDSAVYLCASSLTSGETQYFGPGTRLLVL.

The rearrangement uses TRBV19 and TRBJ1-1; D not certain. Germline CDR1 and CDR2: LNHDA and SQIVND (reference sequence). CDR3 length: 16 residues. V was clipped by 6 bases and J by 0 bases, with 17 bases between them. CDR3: CASSRTLVGMNTEAFF. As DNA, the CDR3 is TGTGCCAGTAGCAGGACCTTGGTGGGCATGAACACTGAAGCTTTCTTT.

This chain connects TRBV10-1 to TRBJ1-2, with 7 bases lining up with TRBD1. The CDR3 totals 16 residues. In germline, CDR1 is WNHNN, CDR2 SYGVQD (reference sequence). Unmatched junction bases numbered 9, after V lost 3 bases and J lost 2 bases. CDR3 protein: CASSEGRGTANYGYTF. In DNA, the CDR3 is TGCGCCAGCAGTGAAGGACGGGGGACAGCGAACTATGGCTACACCTTC.

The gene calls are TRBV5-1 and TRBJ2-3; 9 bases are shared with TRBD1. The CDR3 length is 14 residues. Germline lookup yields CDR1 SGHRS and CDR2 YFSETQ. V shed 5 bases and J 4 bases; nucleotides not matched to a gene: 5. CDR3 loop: CASRRDRVADTQYF. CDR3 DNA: TGCGCCAGCAGGCGGGACAGGGTGGCAGATACGCAGTATTTT.

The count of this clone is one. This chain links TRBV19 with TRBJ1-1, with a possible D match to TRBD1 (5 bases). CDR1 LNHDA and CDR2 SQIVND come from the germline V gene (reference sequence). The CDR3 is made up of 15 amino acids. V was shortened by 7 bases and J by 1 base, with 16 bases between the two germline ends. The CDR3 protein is CASTPQAWKNTEAFF. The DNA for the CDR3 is TGTGCCAGTACCCCACAGGCGTGGAAGAACACTGAAGCTTTCTTT.

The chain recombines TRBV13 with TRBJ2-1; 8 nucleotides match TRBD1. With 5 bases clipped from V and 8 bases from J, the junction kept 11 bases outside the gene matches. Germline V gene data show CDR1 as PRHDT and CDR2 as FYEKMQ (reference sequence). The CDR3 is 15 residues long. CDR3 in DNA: TGTGCCAGCAGCCGGGCCCGAGACAGGGGACATGAGCAGTTCTTC. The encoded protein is CASSRARDRGHEQFF.

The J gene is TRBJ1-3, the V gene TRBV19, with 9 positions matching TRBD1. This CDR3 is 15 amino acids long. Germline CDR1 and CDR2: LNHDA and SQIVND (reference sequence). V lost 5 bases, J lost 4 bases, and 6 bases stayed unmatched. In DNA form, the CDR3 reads TGTGCCAGTAGTCCGGACAGGGGATCAGGAAACACCATATATTTT. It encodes CASSPDRGSGNTIYF.

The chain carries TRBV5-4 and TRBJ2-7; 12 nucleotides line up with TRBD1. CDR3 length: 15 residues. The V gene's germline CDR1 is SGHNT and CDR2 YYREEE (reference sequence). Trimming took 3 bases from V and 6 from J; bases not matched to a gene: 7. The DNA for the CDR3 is TGTGCCAGCAGCTCGAAGGGACAGGGGGCGACCGAGCAGTACTTC. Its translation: CASSSKGQGATEQYF.

CDR3: CASRRVTQYF. For the CDR3, the DNA is TGTGCCAGCAGGCGAGTTACCCAGTACTTC. This chain joins TRBV27 and TRBJ2-5; D not certain. This CDR3 comprises 10 residues. Germline V gene data show CDR1 as MNHEY and CDR2 as SMNVEV (reference sequence). Deletions cut 6 bases from V and 8 bases from J, with 7 bases between.

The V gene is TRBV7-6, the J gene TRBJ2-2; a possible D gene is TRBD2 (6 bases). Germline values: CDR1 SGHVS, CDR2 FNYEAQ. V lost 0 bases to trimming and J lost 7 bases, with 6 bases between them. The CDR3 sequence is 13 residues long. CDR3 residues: CASSLAGGGELFF. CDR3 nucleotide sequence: TGTGCCAGCAGCTTAGCGGGGGGCGGGGAGCTGTTTTTT.